The source of this TCR beta chain is a study of a mutant IDH1 vaccine in newly diagnosed glioma. Study overall: Eight vaccine injections were given to patients in weeks 1, 3, 5, 7, 11, 15, 19 and 23. Patients began vaccination 4-6 weeks after radiotherapy alone, or with temozolomide cycles. It was radiotherapy, temozolomide, or both that patients received previously, with most receiving both.

This CDR3 contains 14 residues. Trimming removed 5 bases from V and 3 bases from J, with 13 bases in between. Per germline, CDR1 MNHEY and CDR2 SVGAGI. Specified time point: week 23, last vaccination. Every vaccine dose comprised 300 ug of mutant IDH1 20-mer peptide plus topical imiquimod. Some clones are missing from TCRdb's copy, which holds only in-frame ones; the method was immunoSEQ multiplex PCR. Found here are 60,000 to 100,000 clones, around 85% of them singletons; the top ten hold roughly 0.81%. A remark on this clone: Its antigen is unknown.

V gene TRBV6-5 combines with J gene TRBJ1-1, with D possibly TRBD1 on 5 matching bases. The origin of this receptor is a woman between 45 and 60 years old with glioma. The source material was PBMCs, sampled from a glioma patient whose treatment included an IDH1 peptide vaccine. The CDR3 is CASSIKGMDTEAFF. The CDR3 DNA reads TGTGCCAGCAGTATTAAGGGGATGGACACTGAAGCTTTCTTT.